This entry is about one TCR beta chain. This clone was recorded a few times. Its recognized antigen is unknown. No quality values exist for individual bases; no much larger clone is one base distant. This entry is derived from a study of blood T cell repertoires in COVID-19 (dated by TCRdb to about 2020). Background for the entire study: The collaborator samples originated in the United States, Italy and Spain and spanned the acute and convalescent phases of COVID-19. Where available, HLA class I and class II types were obtained from metadata supplied by the sample provider rather than from assay-based typing. The prospective study material was composed of cDNA or gDNA derived from T cells, B-cell-depleted T cells, or PBMCs. The repertoires were released in a freely available public database meant as a resource for research on the immune response to SARS-CoV-2. The samples were drawn from the first 160 participants of the ongoing ImmuneRACE study and from 1,254 subjects provided by 6 global collaborators. A de-identified subject ID, COVID-19 status, age in years and sex were almost always included in the sample metadata. The dataset comprised deeply sampled blood TCRbeta repertoires from subjects exposed to, actively infected with, or recovered from COVID-19. Overall results and qualifications from the work: The amount of clinical and demographic metadata varied by source and participant and was provided uncurated.

The immunoSEQ Assay, a bias-controlled multiplex PCR, was used to amplify TCRbeta CDR3 regions from genomic DNA. Per the authors' processing: The number of nucleated cells in each sample was estimated by amplification of reference gene primers within the assay. Sequence reads were collapsed and filtered to measure the absolute abundance of every unique TCRbeta CDR3 rearrangement. For each sample, productive Simpson clonality was calculated as the square root of Simpson's diversity index across productive rearrangements. As stored in TCRdb, this immuneACCESS dataset retains in-frame rearrangements with V and J assigned. A fraction of the clones does not appear; measured against another copy, unresolved V genes explain less than half of the discrepancy, and the remainder lacks a known reason. Clonal size and the V and J genes are those of that table, whereas D and trimming came from the DNA. Across this sample there are about 440,000 clones, with around 89% seen only once. 4% to 4.5% of the sample is held by the ten biggest clonotypes.

Whole blood was collected in K2EDTA tubes by collaborating institutions according to the institutions' own protocols. Collaborator samples were shipped for TCRbeta analysis as frozen whole blood, isolated PBMCs, or DNA extracted from either sample type. CDR1 and CDR2 were assigned from the germline V gene (reference sequence) as GTSNPN and SVGIG. From the cysteine up to the phenylalanine, the CDR3 has a length of 13 residues. Here the CDR3 DNA is all that survives: 39 bases in frame from base 1. Trimming at the junction amounts to 6 bases on V and 0 bases on J, and the germline ends lie 11 bases apart.

This sequence originates from a woman in her thirties with acute or convalescent COVID-19. The sequencing sample was made of peripheral blood. The chain uses TRBV30 and TRBJ1-1, with the D gene not confidently named. The CDR3 has the sequence CACSRNMNTEAFF. The nucleotide sequence is TGTGCCTGTAGCCGGAATATGAACACTGAAGCTTTCTTT.